Each of the 32 T cell receptor beta chains below was sequenced from the same sample in a study of human T cells and chemical hapten exposure (dated by TCRdb to the early 2020s). Library creation used RACE. Sequencing was performed on a NextSeq 500. The raw public data were reprocessed by TCRdb itself: fastp quality trimming at Q25, MiXCR clonotype calling, in-frame beta chains only. Rows with one shared CDR3 protein collapse into an entry with the most common genes and DNA. This sample has roughly 38,000 distinct CDR3 sequences in its table, and 7.6% of those were observed once. Clones ranked in the top ten supply 1% to 1.5% of the sample. Interpreted using the paper, the time point label stands for: pre-sensitization, week 0. Interpreted using the paper, the treatment or condition label stands for: therapeutic diphenylcyclopropenone sensitization with weekly scalp DPC. Material: whole blood, obtained in connection with sensitization to the hapten diphenylcyclopropenone (DPC). These receptors originate from a woman in her 50s with alopecia areata. Some clones in this sample may be carry-over from other donors' samples.

The table lists this clonotype with a few counts. In DNA, the CDR3 is TGTGCCAGCAGTTACTTTAGTCTCACCGAAAAACTGTTTTTT. Translated: CASSYFSLTEKLFF. This chain connects TRBV6-6 to TRBJ1-4; D unresolved. In germline, CDR1 is MNHNY, CDR2 SVGAGI (reference sequence). This CDR3 has 14 amino acids. The V end was cut by 1 base, the J end by 8 bases, with 11 bases between.

CDR3 coding DNA: TGTGCCAGCGGGAAGTCCTACGAGCAGTACTTC. Protein: CASGKSYEQYF. V is TRBV6-5 and J is TRBJ2-7, with D unclear. Per germline, CDR1 MNHEY and CDR2 SVGAGI. This CDR3 region has 11 residues. V was pared by 8 bases and J by 1 base, with 6 bases between.

This clonotype was observed at least ten times. This sequence joins TRBV7-3 and TRBJ2-2, with 8 bases aligning to TRBD2. Germline-derived CDR1 and CDR2 are SGHTA and FQGTGA. V lost 3 bases to trimming and J lost 3 bases; unmatched junction nucleotides: 6. This CDR3 is built from 16 residues. The CDR3 DNA sequence: TGTGCCAGCAGCTTGGAGGCACTAGCGGACACCGGGGAGCTGTTTTTT. Its translation: CASSLEALADTGELFF.

This clonotype occurred many times. V and J are TRBV7-3 and TRBJ1-2; D not resolved. Germline loops: CDR1 SGHTA, CDR2 FQGTGA. The V end was cut by 0 bases, the J end by 0 bases, with 11 bases between. This CDR3 contains 16 residues. The CDR3, as DNA: TGTGCCAGCAGCTTAACGGCAGGCGCTCCTAACTATGGCTACACCTTC. Its protein product is CASSLTAGAPNYGYTF.

The CDR3 spells CASSLPPFDSGRTGEQFF. CDR3 in DNA: TGTGCCAGCAGCTTACCCCCTTTTGATAGCGGGAGAACCGGTGAGCAGTTCTTC. This chain connects TRBV7-9 to TRBJ2-1, with TRBD2 identical over 9 bases. CDR1 is SEHNR and CDR2 is FQNEAQ in the germline V gene (reference sequence). The CDR3 is made up of 18 amino acids. Trimming at V came to 2 bases and at J to 9 bases, leaving 17 bases not matched to a gene. Combining the CDR3 with reference TRBV7-9 and TRBJ2-1 gives the whole variable domain DTGVSQNPRHKITKRGQNVTFRCDPISEHNRLYWYRQTLGQGPEFLTYFQNEAQLEKSRLLSDRFSAERPKGSFSTLEIQRTEQGDSAMYLCASSLPPFDSGRTGEQFFGPGTRLTVL.

As to this clonotype: This may arise from a read error, as a much more abundant clone is one base away. The chain recombines TRBV5-1 with TRBJ2-3; 14 bases map to TRBD2. Germline CDR1 SGHRS, CDR2 YFSETQ. The CDR3 has 16 residues. The CDR3 spells CASSHGTSGSGDTRYF. Here the CDR3 DNA reads TGCGCCAGCAGCCACGGGACTAGCGGGAGTGGAGATACGCGGTATTTT.

This clonotype showed up many times. V gene TRBV5-8 combines with J gene TRBJ2-5, with D unclear. The CDR3 runs to 11 residues. The V gene's germline CDR1 is SGHTS and CDR2 YDEGEE. Trimming pared 2 bases from V and 6 bases from J, leaving 5 bases between. Written as DNA, the CDR3 is TGTGCCAGCAGCTTACCGCAGACCCAGTACTTC. Its translation: CASSLPQTQYF.

This clonotype occurred a few times. The chain joins TRBV12-5 to TRBJ2-3; D not certain. Trimming took off 7 bases at V and 0 bases at J, with 5 bases between the two ends. The CDR3 loop spans 12 amino acids. Germline V gene lookup returns CDR1 LGHNT and CDR2 FRNRAP. The CDR3 here is CASATSTDTQYF. The CDR3 coding sequence is TGTGCTAGTGCCACCAGCACAGATACGCAGTATTTT.

This clonotype appeared many times. The chain combines TRBV14 with TRBJ1-6, with D possibly TRBD1 on 5 matching bases. The CDR3 has 15 residues. CDR1 and CDR2 (germline): SGHDN, FVKESK. Between the trimmed V and J ends, which lost 0 bases and 10 bases, there was a span of 13 bases. The CDR3 region is CASSQDPAGRSPLHF. CDR3 DNA: TGTGCCAGCAGCCAAGATCCGGCAGGGAGGTCACCCCTCCACTTT.

This clonotype came up many times. The chain combines TRBV29-1 with TRBJ1-1; D uncertain. Trimming pared 4 bases from V and 5 bases from J, leaving 5 bases between. CDR3 size: 10 residues. Germline loops: CDR1 SQVTM, CDR2 ANQGSEA. The CDR3 loop is CSVGSTEAFF. CDR3 DNA sequence: TGCAGCGTTGGATCGACTGAAGCTTTCTTT.

Comments on this clonotype: A single base separates this from a much larger clone, so it may be a read error. The rearrangement links TRBV3-1 to TRBJ1-3; D unresolved. The germline CDR1 and CDR2 sequences are LGHDT and YNNKEL (reference sequence). Trimming pared 4 bases from V and 3 bases from J, leaving 16 bases between. This CDR3 comprises 16 residues. The chain's CDR3 is CASSPAPGVCGNTIYF. Here the CDR3 DNA reads TGTGCCAGCAGCCCAGCCCCGGGTGTCTGTGGAAACACCATATATTTT.

This clonotype was counted at least ten times. The rearrangement links TRBV25-1 to TRBJ1-4; D unresolved. Between the trimmed V and J ends, which lost 1 base and 8 bases, there was a span of 17 bases. The V gene's germline CDR1 is MGHDK and CDR2 SYGVNS. The CDR3 is 16 amino acids. CDR3 protein: CASSESRAVRTEKLFF. DNA of the CDR3: TGTGCCAGCAGTGAATCCCGAGCCGTAAGGACCGAAAAACTGTTTTTT. The full variable domain, in which reference TRBV25-1 and TRBJ1-4 provide the parts outside the CDR3, is EADIYQTPRYLVIGTGKKITLECSQTMGHDKMYWYQQDPGMELHLIHYSYGVNSTEKGDLSSESTVSRIRTEHFPLTLESARPSHTSQYLCASSESRAVRTEKLFFGSGTQLSVL.

This clonotype came up many times. The chain joins TRBV29-1 to TRBJ2-7; tentatively, D is TRBD2 (5 bases). Germline CDR1 is SQVTM and CDR2 is ANQGSEA. V was shortened by 4 bases and J by 5 bases, with 18 bases between the two germline ends. The CDR3 length is 14 residues. The CDR3 reads CSVVPPGSIHEQYF. The CDR3 coding sequence is TGCAGCGTTGTTCCACCGGGGAGCATCCACGAGCAGTACTTC.

This clonotype was picked up a small number of times. V gene TRBV12-3 or TRBV12-4 combines with J gene TRBJ2-1, with 7 positions matching TRBD1. After removal of 6 bases from V and 9 bases from J, the junction contained 5 bases not matched to a gene. CDR3 size: 12 residues. This CDR3 is CASSRQGGEQFF. For the CDR3, the DNA is TGTGCCAGCAGCCGACAGGGCGGTGAGCAGTTCTTC.

This clonotype was counted between two and nine times. J is TRBJ2-1 and V is TRBV6-5, with 8 positions matching TRBD1. Germline CDR1 is MNHEY and CDR2 is SVGAGI. After removal of 4 bases from V and 5 bases from J, the junction contained 4 bases not matched to a gene. The CDR3 loop spans 14 amino acids. The CDR3 DNA follows: TGTGCCAGCAGTTTAGACAGGGGTAACAATGAGCAGTTCTTC. Translating gives CASSLDRGNNEQFF.

The sample holds many counts of this clonotype. The V and J genes are TRBV18 and TRBJ2-3; 12 nucleotides match TRBD1. V shed 6 bases and J 5 bases; nucleotides not matched to a gene: 3. This CDR3 comprises 14 residues. Germline V gene data show CDR1 as KGHSH and CDR2 as LQKENI. The CDR3 sequence is CASSRDRGQDTQYF. DNA of the CDR3: TGTGCCAGCTCGAGGGACAGGGGGCAAGATACGCAGTATTTT.

This clonotype was found many times. This CDR3 reads CASSRDPTPAGTGELFF. The CDR3 nucleotides are TGTGCCAGCAGCCGGGACCCTACTCCTGCCGGCACCGGGGAGCTGTTTTTT. This sequence joins TRBV7-8 and TRBJ2-2; either TRBD1 or TRBD2 may fit D (5 bases each). Trimming removed 5 bases at V and 4 bases at J, with 20 bases between. CDR3 size: 17 residues. Germline assignment: CDR1 SGHVS and CDR2 FQNEAQ.

In its sample, this clonotype was seen a few times. The chain carries TRBV6-5 and TRBJ2-3; the match to TRBD1 covers 9 bases. The CDR3 length is 15 residues. Unmatched junction bases numbered 6, after V lost 6 bases and J lost 2 bases. CDR1 MNHEY and CDR2 SVGAGI come from the germline V gene. The CDR3: CASRRRTGDTDTQYF. The CDR3 bases are TGTGCCAGCAGACGACGGACAGGGGACACAGATACGCAGTATTTT.

This clonotype was detected ten times or more. The V and J genes are TRBV18 and TRBJ2-5, with D uncertain. V was clipped by 3 bases and J by 5 bases, with 13 bases between them. This CDR3 has 14 amino acids. Germline V gives CDR1 KGHSH, CDR2 LQKENI. Here the CDR3 reads CASSPPSGWETQYF. The CDR3 DNA reads as TGTGCCAGCTCACCGCCCAGTGGGTGGGAGACCCAGTACTTC.

DNA for the CDR3: TGCAGCGTTGATGAGCAGTTCTTC. The encoded protein is CSVDEQFF. The rearrangement uses TRBV29-1 and TRBJ2-1; no clear D. CDR3 length: 8 amino acids. V dropped 3 bases and J dropped 9 bases, with 0 bases sitting between them. Per the germline V gene, CDR1 is SQVTM and CDR2 is ANQGSEA.

This clonotype came up many times. The chain uses TRBV12-5 and TRBJ1-1, with TRBD1 as a possible D gene (6 bases). The CDR3 contains 13 residues. Germline V lookup: CDR1 LGHNT, CDR2 FRNRAP. V was pared by 6 bases and J by 3 bases, with 11 bases between. The CDR3 region is CASGAGTYTEAFF. The CDR3 DNA sequence: TGTGCTAGTGGGGCCGGGACATACACTGAAGCTTTCTTT.

This clonotype was detected ten times or more. DNA for the CDR3: TGTGCCAGCAGCCCACATATACATAATTCACCCCTCCACTTT. It codes for CASSPHIHNSPLHF. The chain joins TRBV14 to TRBJ1-6; D unresolved. The V end lost 4 bases, the J end lost 5 bases, and 9 bases lay between the germline ends. This CDR3 spans 14 amino acids. Germline CDR1 and CDR2: SGHDN and FVKESK.

This clonotype showed up many times. The chain couples TRBV20-1 to TRBJ2-4, with 8 bases identical to TRBD1. With V trimmed by 4 bases and J by 1 base, 9 bases remained unmatched. The CDR3 spans 16 residues. The V gene's germline CDR1 is DFQATT and CDR2 SNEGSKA (reference sequence). CDR3: CSANSDRALAKNIQYF. Here the CDR3 DNA reads TGCAGTGCTAATTCGGACAGGGCCCTTGCCAAAAACATTCAGTACTTC.

There are many counts of this clonotype. The chain uses TRBV24-1 and TRBJ1-5, with TRBD1 identical over 10 bases. Unmatched junction bases numbered 4, after V lost 4 bases and J lost 8 bases. This CDR3 comprises 14 residues. The germline gives CDR1 KGHDR, CDR2 SFDVKD. The CDR3 is CATSEGTGVKPQHF. The CDR3 DNA reads as TGTGCCACCAGTGAGGGGACAGGGGTTAAGCCCCAGCATTTT.

In this sample, this clonotype turned up many times. The gene calls are TRBV6-6 and TRBJ1-2; the D is unclear. From germline, CDR1 is MNHNY and CDR2 SVGAGI (reference sequence). Trimming removed 7 bases at V and 6 bases at J, with 15 bases between. The CDR3 length is 13 residues. CDR3 in amino acids: CASNPRREDGYTF. The CDR3 DNA follows: TGTGCCAGCAACCCGAGGAGGGAGGATGGCTACACCTTC.

This clonotype has at least ten counts. This chain uses TRBV2 with TRBJ2-5; 11 bases agree with TRBD2. The CDR3 covers 15 residues. CDR1 SNHLY and CDR2 FYNNEI come from the germline V gene. The ends lost 5 bases at V and 2 bases at J; junction bases unmatched: 4. The CDR3 nucleotides are TGTGCCAGCAGTCCCGGGACTAGCGGACAAGAGACCCAGTACTTC. This sequence encodes CASSPGTSGQETQYF. Full variable domain (remainder filled in from reference TRBV2 and TRBJ2-5): EPEVTQTPSHQVTQMGQEVILRCVPISNHLYFYWYRQILGQKVEFLVSFYNNEISEKSEIFDDQFSVERPDGSNFTLKIRSTKLEDSAMYFCASSPGTSGQETQYFGPGTRLLVL.

This chain uses TRBV7-3 with TRBJ2-2, with a tentative D call TRBD2 (6 bases). Germline assignment: CDR1 SGHTA and CDR2 FQGTGA. Trimming removed 3 bases at V and 0 bases at J, with 14 bases between. The CDR3 covers 17 residues. The CDR3 DNA is TGTGCCAGCAGCTTTTCCGGGGGTCCTACGAACACCGGGGAGCTGTTTTTT. Residues: CASSFSGGPTNTGELFF. The variable domain in full, completed from reference TRBV7-3 and TRBJ2-2, reads GAGVSQTPSNKVTEKGKYVELRCDPISGHTALYWYRQSLGQGPEFLIYFQGTGAADDSGLPNDRFFAVRPEGSVSTLKIQRTERGDSAVYLCASSFSGGPTNTGELFFGEGSRLTVL.

At least ten counts were recorded for this clonotype. The chain uses TRBV20-1 and TRBJ1-4; D gene unclear. There are 13 residues in the CDR3. From germline, CDR1 is DFQATT and CDR2 SNEGSKA (reference sequence). The germline V and J ends were trimmed by 3 bases and 6 bases, with 11 bases remaining between them. CDR3 sequence: CSARMGRDEKLFF. CDR3 in DNA: TGCAGTGCTAGGATGGGGAGGGATGAAAAACTGTTTTTT.

This clonotype has at least ten counts. The genes are TRBV29-1 and TRBJ1-5; no firm D call. Germline V gene data show CDR1 as SQVTM and CDR2 as ANQGSEA. Trimming shortened V by 7 bases and J by 1 base, and 5 bases separated the two germline ends. The CDR3 has 11 amino acids. CDR3 in DNA: TGCAGCGCTGGAAGCAATCAGCCCCAGCATTTT. Translating it yields CSAGSNQPQHF.

Many counts were recorded for this clonotype. The chain recombines TRBV12-3 or TRBV12-4 with TRBJ2-3; 9 nucleotides match TRBD2. The CDR3 sequence is 16 residues long. The J segment lost 2 bases and the V segment lost 6 bases, leaving 9 bases of the junction unmatched. The CDR3 nucleotides read TGTGCCAGCAGGCCCGTACTAGCGGGCTCCACAGATACGCAGTATTTT. It encodes CASRPVLAGSTDTQYF.

This clonotype came up a few times. The chain uses TRBV4-3 and TRBJ1-4; D is unclear. This CDR3 spans 15 amino acids. CDR1 and CDR2 from the germline V gene are LGHNA and YSLEER. Trimming shortened V by 0 bases and J by 4 bases, and 9 bases separated the two germline ends. For the CDR3, the DNA is TGCGCCAGCAGCCAAGATCGACATATTAATGAAAAACTGTTTTTT. Its protein product is CASSQDRHINEKLFF.

This clonotype was seen more than once but under ten times. The rearrangement links TRBV18 to TRBJ2-1, with TRBD2 as a possible D gene (6 bases). The length of the CDR3 is 16 residues. V lost 0 bases and J lost 0, with 9 bases in between. Per the germline V gene, CDR1 is KGHSH and CDR2 is LQKENI. The CDR3 reads CASSPPVGSSYNEQFF. The CDR3 DNA is TGTGCCAGCTCACCACCGGTCGGGAGCTCCTACAATGAGCAGTTCTTC. The variable domain in full, completed from reference TRBV18 and TRBJ2-1, reads NAGVMQNPRHLVRRRGQEARLRCSPMKGHSHVYWYRQLPEEGLKFMVYLQKENIIDESGMPKERFSAEFPKEGPSILRIQQVVRGDSAAYFCASSPPVGSSYNEQFFGPGTRLTVL.